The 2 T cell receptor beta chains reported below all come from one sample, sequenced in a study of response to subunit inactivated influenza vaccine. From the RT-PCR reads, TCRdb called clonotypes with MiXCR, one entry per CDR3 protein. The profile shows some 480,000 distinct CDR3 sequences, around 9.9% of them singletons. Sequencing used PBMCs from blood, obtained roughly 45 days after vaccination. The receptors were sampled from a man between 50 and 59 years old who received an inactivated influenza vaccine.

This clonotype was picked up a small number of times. DNA for the CDR3: TGTGCCAGCAGTTTTGGGGGCGGCAGGGGGCGCCTTGGCTACACCTTC. Translation gives CASSFGGGRGRLGYTF. The J gene is TRBJ1-2, the V gene TRBV12-3 or TRBV12-4; 8 bases map to TRBD1. The trim removed 3 bases at V and 7 bases at J, leaving 13 bases unmatched. CDR3 length: 16 residues.

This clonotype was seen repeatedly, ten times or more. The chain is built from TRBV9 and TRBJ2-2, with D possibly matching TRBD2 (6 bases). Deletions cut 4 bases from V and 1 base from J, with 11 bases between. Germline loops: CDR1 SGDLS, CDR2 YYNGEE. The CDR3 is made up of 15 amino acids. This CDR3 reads CASSYGTGNTGELFF. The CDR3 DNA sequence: TGTGCCAGCAGCTATGGGACTGGGAACACCGGGGAGCTGTTTTTT.